These T cell receptor beta chains were read from a single sample in a study of shared clonotypes between healthy human individuals. Measured with immunoSEQ multiplex PCR; TCRdb has only the in-frame clones, and not every one. The table shows about 1 million clones, with 70% to 80% occurring only once. The sequenced sample consisted of memory CD4+ T cells from PBMCs. The receptor set was obtained from a man between 18 and 29 years old in good health. Some clones in this sample may be carry-over from other donors' samples. The CDR3 runs from the conserved cysteine through the conserved F or W. D genes are given only for firm matches. Expanded clones are given a class, and other clones once, few, many or no size at all.

cdr3_nt: TGTGCCAGCACCATATCTCGTACCATATATTTT
cdr3_aa: CASTISRTIYF
j_call: TRBJ1-3
v_call: TRBV28
cdr3_length: 11
d_call: NA
clone_size: few

cdr3_nt: TGTGCCAGTAGTTCTAGCGGGATTTTAAGGGCCAAAAACATTCAGTACTTC
cdr3_aa: CASSSSGILRAKNIQYF
j_call: TRBJ2-4
v_call: TRBV19
cdr3_length: 17
d_call: TRBD2
clone_size: NA

cdr3_nt: TGCGCCAGCAGCTTTTTGACTAGCGGGAGGGCCGGCGGCGAGCAGTACTTC
cdr3_aa: CASSFLTSGRAGGEQYF
j_call: TRBJ2-7
v_call: TRBV5-1
cdr3_length: 17
d_call: TRBD2
clone_size: NA

cdr3_nt: TGTGCCAGCAGCTTGGAGTCAGGGGGCAATCAGCCCCAGCATTTT
cdr3_aa: CASSLESGGNQPQHF
j_call: TRBJ1-5
v_call: TRBV5-5
cdr3_length: 15
d_call: NA
clone_size: NA

cdr3_nt: TGTGCCAGCAGGAGGGGACAAGCGAACACCGGGGAGCTGTTTTTT
cdr3_aa: CASRRGQANTGELFF
j_call: TRBJ2-2
v_call: TRBV2
cdr3_length: 15
d_call: NA
clone_size: NA

cdr3_nt: TGTGCCAGCAGCCCATCGGGGAGGGGAGAAAAACTGTTTTTT
cdr3_aa: CASSPSGRGEKLFF
j_call: TRBJ1-4
v_call: TRBV11-2
cdr3_length: 14
d_call: NA
clone_size: NA

cdr3_nt: TGTGCCAGCACCGGCAGGACCCGTAGCACAGATACGCAGTATTTT
cdr3_aa: CASTGRTRSTDTQYF
j_call: TRBJ2-3
v_call: TRBV2
cdr3_length: 15
d_call: NA
clone_size: NA

cdr3_nt: TGTGCCAGCAGTGATGACAGGGTCACCGGGGAGCTGTTTTTT
cdr3_aa: CASSDDRVTGELFF
j_call: TRBJ2-2
v_call: TRBV25-1
cdr3_length: 14
d_call: TRBD1
clone_size: NA

cdr3_nt: TGTGCCACCAGGGACCTTTTGACTAGCGGGAAGTACGAGCAGTACTTC
cdr3_aa: CATRDLLTSGKYEQYF
j_call: TRBJ2-7
v_call: TRBV10-3
cdr3_length: 16
d_call: TRBD2
clone_size: NA

cdr3_nt: TGTGCCAGCAGTCCCCCAGGGCATGGCTACACCTTC
cdr3_aa: CASSPPGHGYTF
j_call: TRBJ1-2
v_call: TRBV28
cdr3_length: 12
d_call: NA
clone_size: NA

cdr3_nt: TGTGCCAGCAGCAAACGGACTAGCGGAGGAAACACCGGGGAGCTGTTTTTT
cdr3_aa: CASSKRTSGGNTGELFF
j_call: TRBJ2-2
v_call: TRBV11-2
cdr3_length: 17
d_call: TRBD2
clone_size: once

cdr3_nt: TGTGCCAGCAGCTACCGGGACATCGACACTGAAGCTTTCTTT
cdr3_aa: CASSYRDIDTEAFF
j_call: TRBJ1-1
v_call: TRBV7-8
cdr3_length: 14
d_call: NA
clone_size: NA

cdr3_nt: TGTGCCAGCAGTTTAACGGGGCCAGGGCAATACGAGCAGTACTTC
cdr3_aa: CASSLTGPGQYEQYF
j_call: TRBJ2-7
v_call: TRBV28
cdr3_length: 15
d_call: NA
clone_size: NA

cdr3_nt: TGTGCCAGCAGTGAAGAATGGGGCCCCCCTTACGAGCAGTACTTC
cdr3_aa: CASSEEWGPPYEQYF
j_call: TRBJ2-7
v_call: TRBV2
cdr3_length: 15
d_call: NA
clone_size: NA

cdr3_nt: TGCGCCAGCAGTGGGATCGGGACAGGGGCTCGCGAGCAGTACTTC
cdr3_aa: CASSGIGTGAREQYF
j_call: TRBJ2-7
v_call: TRBV10-1
cdr3_length: 15
d_call: TRBD1
clone_size: NA

cdr3_nt: TGTGCCAGCAGCTTAAGGGGCCAGGGGGCCACTGAAGCTTTCTTT
cdr3_aa: CASSLRGQGATEAFF
j_call: TRBJ1-1
v_call: TRBV7-2
cdr3_length: 15
d_call: TRBD1
clone_size: NA

cdr3_nt: TGCAGCGTTGATTCCGGGACGGGCGGGGAGCTGTTTTTT
cdr3_aa: CSVDSGTGGELFF
j_call: TRBJ2-2
v_call: TRBV29-1
cdr3_length: 13
d_call: NA
clone_size: NA

cdr3_nt: TGTGCCTGGAGTAGGGGTAACTATGGCTACACCTTC
cdr3_aa: CAWSRGNYGYTF
j_call: TRBJ1-2
v_call: TRBV30
cdr3_length: 12
d_call: NA
clone_size: many

cdr3_nt: TGTGCCAGCAGCCCGGACAGGGACTATGGCTACACCTTC
cdr3_aa: CASSPDRDYGYTF
j_call: TRBJ1-2
v_call: TRBV28
cdr3_length: 13
d_call: TRBD1
clone_size: NA

cdr3_nt: TGTGCCAGCAGCGTAGGGGTCGAAAACTATGGCTACACCTTC
cdr3_aa: CASSVGVENYGYTF
j_call: TRBJ1-2
v_call: TRBV9
cdr3_length: 14
d_call: NA
clone_size: NA

cdr3_nt: TGTGCCAGCAGTCAGCTACTAGGGGAAGATACGCAGTATTTT
cdr3_aa: CASSQLLGEDTQYF
j_call: TRBJ2-3
v_call: TRBV28
cdr3_length: 14
d_call: NA
clone_size: NA

cdr3_nt: TGCGCCAGCAGCCAAGTAAGAATAGCGGGTGAGCAGTACTTC
cdr3_aa: CASSQVRIAGEQYF
j_call: TRBJ2-7
v_call: TRBV4-1
cdr3_length: 14
d_call: TRBD2
clone_size: NA

cdr3_nt: TGCGCCAGCAGCCCCGGACAGGGTCTACACAATGAGCAGTTCTTC
cdr3_aa: CASSPGQGLHNEQFF
j_call: TRBJ2-1
v_call: TRBV5-1
cdr3_length: 15
d_call: TRBD1
clone_size: NA

cdr3_nt: TGTGCCAGCAGCCCGGGACAGTCCCTTTACACTGAAGCTTTCTTT
cdr3_aa: CASSPGQSLYTEAFF
j_call: TRBJ1-1
v_call: TRBV7-3
cdr3_length: 15
d_call: TRBD1
clone_size: NA

cdr3_nt: TGTGCCAGCAGCCCCGGGACAGCCACCTTGGGGTACGAGCAGTACTTC
cdr3_aa: CASSPGTATLGYEQYF
j_call: TRBJ2-7
v_call: TRBV11-3
cdr3_length: 16
d_call: TRBD1
clone_size: NA

cdr3_nt: TGTGCCAGCAGCATGGGAGAGGGCGGAGGCTACACCTTC
cdr3_aa: CASSMGEGGGYTF
j_call: TRBJ1-2
v_call: TRBV5-4
cdr3_length: 13
d_call: NA
clone_size: once

cdr3_nt: TGTGCCAGCAGTATCCTTCGGACAGGGCAAATGCTACAGTTCTTC
cdr3_aa: CASSILRTGQMLQFF
j_call: TRBJ2-1
v_call: TRBV2
cdr3_length: 15
d_call: TRBD1
clone_size: NA

cdr3_nt: TGTGCCAGCAGTGAAACATGGGTTTCCGGGGAGCTGTTTTTT
cdr3_aa: CASSETWVSGELFF
j_call: TRBJ2-2
v_call: TRBV6-1
cdr3_length: 14
d_call: NA
clone_size: NA

cdr3_nt: TGCGCCAGCAGCCCTGGGACAGGGGGCACTGAAGCTTTCTTT
cdr3_aa: CASSPGTGGTEAFF
j_call: TRBJ1-1
v_call: TRBV5-1
cdr3_length: 14
d_call: TRBD1
clone_size: NA

cdr3_nt: TGTGCCAGCAGTATTTGGGGGCGGGGTGGCTACACCTTC
cdr3_aa: CASSIWGRGGYTF
j_call: TRBJ1-2
v_call: TRBV2
cdr3_length: 13
d_call: NA
clone_size: NA

cdr3_nt: TGTGCCAGCAGCTCGTTCCGGGACAGGGAGAAGGAGACCCAGTACTTC
cdr3_aa: CASSSFRDREKETQYF
j_call: TRBJ2-5
v_call: TRBV5-6
cdr3_length: 16
d_call: TRBD1
clone_size: NA

cdr3_nt: TGCGCCAGCAGCCAAGATGTAGCTAGCGGGCGAACACAAGAGACCCAGTACTTC
cdr3_aa: CASSQDVASGRTQETQYF
j_call: TRBJ2-5
v_call: TRBV4-1
cdr3_length: 18
d_call: TRBD2
clone_size: NA

cdr3_nt: TGTGCCAGCACCAAAGGAGGCAATGAGCAGTTCTTC
cdr3_aa: CASTKGGNEQFF
j_call: TRBJ2-1
v_call: TRBV25-1
cdr3_length: 12
d_call: NA
clone_size: NA

cdr3_nt: TGTGCCAGCAGCCTGTCTAGCGGGAGCACAGATACGCAGTATTTT
cdr3_aa: CASSLSSGSTDTQYF
j_call: TRBJ2-3
v_call: TRBV5-4
cdr3_length: 15
d_call: TRBD2
clone_size: once

cdr3_nt: TGTGCCAGCAAAGGCTTCTTAACAGGGACCTACGAGCAGTACTTC
cdr3_aa: CASKGFLTGTYEQYF
j_call: TRBJ2-7
v_call: TRBV6-5
cdr3_length: 15
d_call: NA
clone_size: NA

cdr3_nt: TGTGCCAGCACCCGGACATTCGGGTACGAGCAGTACTTC
cdr3_aa: CASTRTFGYEQYF
j_call: TRBJ2-7
v_call: TRBV28
cdr3_length: 13
d_call: NA
clone_size: NA

cdr3_nt: TGCAGCGTTGAACTGGGGACAGGGGCCGGAGAGCAGTACTTC
cdr3_aa: CSVELGTGAGEQYF
j_call: TRBJ2-7
v_call: TRBV29-1
cdr3_length: 14
d_call: TRBD1
clone_size: NA

cdr3_nt: TGTGCCATACACGGGCCGCCGGGACATATTTTGACAGATACGCAGTATTTT
cdr3_aa: CAIHGPPGHILTDTQYF
j_call: TRBJ2-3
v_call: TRBV28
cdr3_length: 17
d_call: NA
clone_size: NA

cdr3_nt: TGTGCCAGCAGTTTACCCCGACAGGGGGCGAGGAAGACCCAGTACTTC
cdr3_aa: CASSLPRQGARKTQYF
j_call: TRBJ2-5
v_call: TRBV28
cdr3_length: 16
d_call: TRBD1
clone_size: NA

cdr3_nt: TGTGCCAGCAGCCCCAATATGTGGGCGCGTGAAAAACTGTTTTTT
cdr3_aa: CASSPNMWAREKLFF
j_call: TRBJ1-4
v_call: TRBV16
cdr3_length: 15
d_call: NA
clone_size: NA

cdr3_nt: TGTGCCAGCAGCTTAACGAGACCGGACGAGCAGTACTTC
cdr3_aa: CASSLTRPDEQYF
j_call: TRBJ2-7
v_call: TRBV7-3
cdr3_length: 13
d_call: NA
clone_size: NA

cdr3_nt: TGTGCCAGCAGTGACGAACGCAGGGTGGTGAATGAGCAGTTCTTC
cdr3_aa: CASSDERRVVNEQFF
j_call: TRBJ2-1
v_call: TRBV2
cdr3_length: 15
d_call: NA
clone_size: many

cdr3_nt: TGTGCCAGCAGCTTATTCCCGTTAGAAGGTTCAACTAATGAAAAACTGTTTTTT
cdr3_aa: CASSLFPLEGSTNEKLFF
j_call: TRBJ1-4
v_call: TRBV7-2
cdr3_length: 18
d_call: NA
clone_size: NA

cdr3_nt: TGTGCCAGCAGCTTCCGGGACAGGAAATACAATGAGCAGTTCTTC
cdr3_aa: CASSFRDRKYNEQFF
j_call: TRBJ2-1
v_call: TRBV5-6
cdr3_length: 15
d_call: TRBD1
clone_size: NA

cdr3_nt: TGCGCCAGCAGCCAATATAGGGGGGGCCCGCCTGCAACTAATGAAAAACTGTTTTTT
cdr3_aa: CASSQYRGGPPATNEKLFF
j_call: TRBJ1-4
v_call: TRBV4-3
cdr3_length: 19
d_call: NA
clone_size: NA

cdr3_nt: TGTGCCACCCGGACAGACAATCAGCCCCAGCATTTT
cdr3_aa: CATRTDNQPQHF
j_call: TRBJ1-5
v_call: TRBV10-3
cdr3_length: 12
d_call: NA
clone_size: NA

cdr3_nt: TGTGCCAGTAGATCCTCCGGAGCCTATGGCTACACCTTC
cdr3_aa: CASRSSGAYGYTF
j_call: TRBJ1-2
v_call: TRBV19
cdr3_length: 13
d_call: NA
clone_size: NA

cdr3_nt: TGTGCCAGCTCATGGGGGGACAGGGGATACGAGCAGTACTTC
cdr3_aa: CASSWGDRGYEQYF
j_call: TRBJ2-7
v_call: TRBV18
cdr3_length: 14
d_call: TRBD1
clone_size: once

cdr3_nt: TGTGCCAGCAGCTTATCCAGGCAGGCTAACTATGGCTACACCTTC
cdr3_aa: CASSLSRQANYGYTF
j_call: TRBJ1-2
v_call: TRBV7-2
cdr3_length: 15
d_call: NA
clone_size: few

cdr3_nt: TGTGCCAGCAGCTCCTCAGGGAATGAAAAACTGTTTTTT
cdr3_aa: CASSSSGNEKLFF
j_call: TRBJ1-4
v_call: TRBV7-9
cdr3_length: 13
d_call: NA
clone_size: NA

cdr3_nt: TGTGCCAGCAGCCAAGAGAGGGCCAACACCGGGGAGCTGTTTTTT
cdr3_aa: CASSQERANTGELFF
j_call: TRBJ2-2
v_call: TRBV4-2
cdr3_length: 15
d_call: NA
clone_size: NA

cdr3_nt: TGTGCCAGCAGCTTCTTGGCGGGAGTAGGGGCCTACAATGAGCAGTTCTTC
cdr3_aa: CASSFLAGVGAYNEQFF
j_call: TRBJ2-1
v_call: TRBV5-4
cdr3_length: 17
d_call: TRBD2
clone_size: NA